These 3 T cell receptor beta chains share one sample of origin, sequenced in a study of metastatic and nonmetastatic thyroid tumors. Until they underwent thyroid surgery, no patient had received any treatment. TCRdb reprocessed the PCR reads using MiXCR. The sample shows fewer than 20,000 clones, 21% of them seen only once. The sample taken for sequencing was tumor tissue. These receptors were collected from a female donor with papillary thyroid cancer or a benign thyroid nodule (not recorded which). Some clones in this sample may be carry-over from other donors' samples.

The chain combines TRBV5-1 with TRBJ2-1; 7 bases match TRBD1. Trimming at V came to 0 bases and at J to 4 bases, leaving 7 bases not matched to a gene. Germline assignment: CDR1 SGHRS and CDR2 YFSETQ. This CDR3 has 16 residues. DNA for the CDR3: TGCGCCAGCAGCTTGGGGGGACAGAAAGTATACAATGAGCAGTTCTTC. This sequence encodes CASSLGGQKVYNEQFF.

The sample holds many counts of this clone. The J gene is TRBJ1-2, the V gene TRBV7-3; D uncertain. The CDR3 loop spans 14 amino acids. CDR1 SGHTA and CDR2 FQGTGA come from the germline V gene. Trimming removed 1 base from V and 8 bases from J, with 14 bases in between. CDR3 sequence: CASSLNPTSMGYTF. The CDR3 DNA reads as TGTGCCAGCAGCTTAAACCCGACGTCCATGGGCTACACCTTC.

There are many counts of this clone. The chain uses TRBV19 and TRBJ2-7; 10 bases are shared with TRBD1. The germline V gene has CDR1 LNHDA and CDR2 SQIVND (reference sequence). The CDR3 covers 15 residues. V trimming: 8 bases; J trimming: 4 bases; junction bases outside the gene matches: 11. The CDR3 sequence is CASGDRGTGEYEQYF. CDR3 nucleotide sequence: TGTGCCAGTGGGGACCGGGGGACAGGGGAGTACGAGCAGTACTTC.